These 27 T cell receptor beta chains came from one sample sequenced in a study of OX40 agonist ivuxolimab in advanced cancers. The table came from immunoSEQ multiplex PCR; TCRdb's copy has only in-frame clones and leaves some out. The sample yields around 80,000 clones, about four fifths seen once. The sequencing used CD4+ or CD8+ T cells sorted from blood, collected in a trial of the OX40 agonist ivuxolimab. The origin of the receptors is an adult with an advanced solid tumor such as melanoma, head and neck, liver or kidney cancer.

V usage is TRBV11-2 and J usage is TRBJ2-7, with D unresolved. The CDR3 runs 15 residues. Trimming pared 6 bases from V and 0 bases from J, leaving 15 bases between. Germline CDR1 reads SGHAT; CDR2 reads FQNNGV. CDR3 sequence (DNA): TGTGCCAGCAGTCCCCAGGCTTTCCTCTCCTACGAGCAGTACTTC. The encoded protein is CASSPQAFLSYEQYF.

The chain recombines TRBV29-1 with TRBJ1-1, with D perhaps TRBD1 (5 bases). Germline V gene sequence: CDR1 SQVTM, CDR2 ANQGSEA. The CDR3 is 15 amino acids. Trimming cost V 5 bases and J 1 base, with 17 bases left between them. The CDR3 sequence is CSVSPTGGGNTEAFF. In DNA form, the CDR3 reads TGCAGCGTTTCCCCCACGGGGGGAGGGAACACTGAAGCTTTCTTT.

V and J are TRBV5-1 and TRBJ2-5; D unclear. This CDR3 has 12 residues. Germline CDR1 and CDR2: SGHRS and YFSETQ. The V gene lost 2 bases and the J gene lost 5 bases, with 7 bases spanning the gap. CDR3 sequence: CASSFASETQYF. DNA of the CDR3: TGCGCCAGCAGCTTTGCTTCCGAGACCCAGTACTTC.

The rearrangement joins TRBV28 to TRBJ2-7; TRBD1 matches at 8 bases. Germline V gives CDR1 MDHEN, CDR2 SYDVKM. There are 13 residues in the CDR3. The trim removed 4 bases at V and 3 bases at J, leaving 2 bases unmatched. For the CDR3, the DNA is TGTGCCAGCAGTTCAGGACAGGGCTACGAGCAGTACTTC. Its translation: CASSSGQGYEQYF.

This clone has only one observation. This chain uses TRBV6-5 with TRBJ2-3; TRBD2 is a possible D gene (5 bases). Germline V gene lookup returns CDR1 MNHEY and CDR2 SVGAGI. The CDR3 totals 15 residues. The V and J ends lost 6 bases and 0 bases respectively, with 13 bases between them. The CDR3: CASRFSDTSTDTQYF. The DNA for the CDR3 is TGTGCCAGCAGATTTAGCGATACTAGCACAGATACGCAGTATTTT.

The CDR3 DNA sequence: TGCAGCGTTGAAGGTGAGGTTAACAAGCAGTACTTC. Amino acids: CSVEGEVNKQYF. The chain links TRBV29-1 to TRBJ2-7; D is ambiguous. V lost 1 base and J 8 bases, leaving 12 bases between the germline ends. This CDR3 has 12 residues. Germline CDR1 SQVTM, CDR2 ANQGSEA.

The J gene is TRBJ1-2, the V gene TRBV7-2; no reliable D call. There are 12 residues in the CDR3. CDR1 SGHTA and CDR2 FQGNSA come from the germline V gene. Trimming cost V 1 base and J 5 bases, with 5 bases left between them. The CDR3 region is CASSLGEYGYTF. The CDR3 DNA reads TGTGCCAGCAGCTTAGGGGAATATGGCTACACCTTC.

This clone was detected only a few times. The rearrangement joins TRBV19 to TRBJ2-1; 10 bases map to TRBD2. J was trimmed by 10 bases and V by 1 base; bases with no gene match: 7. CDR3 length equals 15 residues. Germline V CDR1 and CDR2: LNHDA, SQIVND (reference sequence). The CDR3: CASSIGVAGGGEQFF. The CDR3 DNA reads as TGTGCCAGTAGTATAGGAGTAGCGGGAGGTGGCGAGCAGTTCTTC. Filled out from reference TRBV19 and TRBJ2-1, the complete variable domain reads DGGITQSPKYLFRKEGQNVTLSCEQNLNHDAMYWYRQDPGQGLRLIYYSQIVNDFQKGDIAEGYSVSREKKESFPLTVTSAQKNPTAFYLCASSIGVAGGGEQFFGPGTRLTVL.

V and J are TRBV18 and TRBJ2-2; 7 bases map to TRBD1. V trimming: 6 bases; J trimming: 0 bases; junction bases outside the gene matches: 1. Germline CDR1 reads KGHSH; CDR2 reads LQKENI. CDR3 length equals 14 residues. The CDR3 sequence: CASSRGSNTGELFF. The CDR3 nucleotides are TGTGCCAGCTCCAGGGGGTCGAACACCGGGGAGCTGTTTTTT.

V is TRBV6-1 and J is TRBJ1-3, with a weak D call TRBD1 (6 bases). The germline gives CDR1 MNHNS, CDR2 SASEGT. Trimming took off 2 bases at V and 4 bases at J, with 12 bases between the two ends. CDR3 length: 15 residues. This CDR3 reads CASSEFGTPGNTIYF. The CDR3 DNA is TGTGCCAGCAGTGAATTCGGGACACCCGGAAACACCATATATTTT.

This chain links TRBV20-1 with TRBJ2-7; the D is unclear. The CDR3 covers 10 residues. Per germline, CDR1 DFQATT and CDR2 SNEGSKA (reference sequence). Trimming removed 3 bases at V and 3 bases at J, with 3 bases between. CDR3 DNA: TGCAGTGCTAGGGGCTACGAGCAGTACTTC. It specifies CSARGYEQYF.

The chain links TRBV27 to TRBJ1-6, with a weak D call TRBD1 (5 bases). From germline, CDR1 is MNHEY and CDR2 SMNVEV (reference sequence). The CDR3 covers 15 residues. Trimming stripped 8 bases from V and 6 bases from J, with 17 bases between. In DNA, the CDR3 is TGTGCCAGCTCCCCCGGGGTGAGGGGTAATTCACCCCTCCACTTT. Translating it yields CASSPGVRGNSPLHF.

The chain carries TRBV5-4 and TRBJ2-1, with D tentatively TRBD1 or TRBD2 (8 bases each). This CDR3 has 18 amino acids. Germline CDR1 reads SGHNT; CDR2 reads YYREEE (reference sequence). Between the trimmed V and J ends, which lost 4 bases and 1 base, there was a span of 21 bases. The CDR3 is CASSPRQGSGSSYNEQFF. The CDR3 bases are TGTGCCAGCAGCCCGCGACAGGGGAGCGGGAGTTCCTACAATGAGCAGTTCTTC. The whole variable domain, remainder taken from reference TRBV5-4 and TRBJ2-1, is ETGVTQSPTHLIKTRGQQVTLRCSSQSGHNTVSWYQQALGQGPQFIFQYYREEENGRGNFPPRFSGLQFPNYSSELNVNALELDDSALYLCASSPRQGSGSSYNEQFFGPGTRLTVL.

The chain links TRBV7-3 to TRBJ2-3; TRBD2 agrees at 12 bases. The germline V gene encodes CDR1 SGHTA and CDR2 FQGTGA. This CDR3 region has 18 residues. J lost 3 bases, V lost 5 bases, and 12 bases had no gene match. The CDR3 is CASSPSGGASLGTDTQYF. The DNA of the CDR3 is TGTGCCAGCAGCCCTAGCGGGGGGGCCTCTTTGGGGACAGATACGCAGTATTTT. Full variable domain (missing parts from reference TRBV7-3 and TRBJ2-3): GAGVSQTPSNKVTEKGKYVELRCDPISGHTALYWYRQSLGQGPEFLIYFQGTGAADDSGLPNDRFFAVRPEGSVSTLKIQRTERGDSAVYLCASSPSGGASLGTDTQYFGPGTRLTVL.

This clone was observed a single time. The rearrangement uses TRBV6-6 and TRBJ2-1; D ambiguous. The CDR3 loop spans 14 amino acids. With 8 bases removed from V and 5 bases from J, the gap between germline ends came to 16 bases. Looked up from germline, CDR1 is MNHNY and CDR2 is SVGAGI (reference sequence). In nucleotides, the CDR3 is TGTGCCAGCCGACCCCGCGTCTCGAACAATGAGCAGTTCTTC. Translating gives CASRPRVSNNEQFF.

The chain links TRBV28 to TRBJ2-5, with a tentative D call TRBD1 (6 bases). Germline lookup yields CDR1 MDHEN and CDR2 SYDVKM. This CDR3 is 16 amino acids long. V lost 7 bases and J lost 5, with 23 bases in between. The CDR3 sequence is CASTSPTGMRGETQYF. CDR3 DNA sequence: TGTGCCAGCACCTCACCTACGGGGATGAGGGGGGAGACCCAGTACTTC. Full variable domain (outside the CDR3, taken from reference TRBV28 and TRBJ2-5): DVKVTQSSRYLVKRTGEKVFLECVQDMDHENMFWYRQDPGLGLRLIYFSYDVKMKEKGDIPEGYSVSREKKERFSLILESASTNQTSMYLCASTSPTGMRGETQYFGPGTRLLVL.

The chain employs TRBV6-5 and TRBJ2-1; 11 nucleotides agree with TRBD1. The V gene's germline CDR1 is MNHEY and CDR2 SVGAGI. The CDR3 is 15 residues long. V shed 5 bases, J shed 7 bases, and the junction held 7 bases outside the gene matches. DNA for the CDR3: TGTGCCAGCAGTCCCGGGACAGGGGGGAGAAATGAGCAGTTCTTC. Its protein product is CASSPGTGGRNEQFF.

This chain uses TRBV4-2 with TRBJ2-2; tentatively, D is TRBD2 (5 bases). The CDR3 has 16 amino acids. Germline lookup yields CDR1 LGHNA and CDR2 YNFKEQ. V lost 4 bases and J 1 base, leaving 13 bases between the germline ends. CDR3: CASSPLEGRNTGELFF. The DNA of the CDR3 is TGTGCCAGCAGCCCCCTCGAGGGTCGGAACACCGGGGAGCTGTTTTTT.

With regard to this clone: The junction does not match germline at one end; this may be a read error. This sequence joins TRBV6-5 and TRBJ2-3; TRBD2 matches at 8 bases. The germline gives CDR1 MNHEY, CDR2 SVGAGI. The CDR3 is 13 residues long. CDR3 DNA sequence: TGTGCCAGCAGACGGACTAGCAGAGATACGCAGTATTTT. Translating it yields CASRRTSRDTQYF.

This chain joins TRBV5-1 and TRBJ2-7, with D hard to call. The CDR3 length is 13 residues. Trimming took 1 base from V and 3 from J, leaving 8 bases between them. Per germline, CDR1 SGHRS and CDR2 YFSETQ. CDR3 in DNA: TGCGCCAGCAGCTTGATAGAGAACTACGAGCAGTACTTC. Residues: CASSLIENYEQYF.

CDR3 protein: CASSQEFGTSAFQETQYF. In DNA form, the CDR3 reads TGCGCCAGCAGCCAAGAGTTCGGGACTAGCGCATTTCAAGAGACCCAGTACTTC. The chain couples TRBV4-1 to TRBJ2-5; TRBD2 agrees at 10 bases. Looked up from germline, CDR1 is MGHRA and CDR2 is YSYEKL. V gave up 0 bases and J gave up 2 bases; unmatched junction bases: 9. There are 18 residues in the CDR3.

The V gene is TRBV6-4, the J gene TRBJ1-1; D is undetermined. V lost 3 bases to trimming and J lost 3 bases, with 11 bases between them. Germline V CDR1 and CDR2: MRHNA, SNTAGT. The CDR3 has 14 residues. The CDR3 region is CASSEGPADTEAFF. CDR3 DNA: TGTGCCAGCAGTGAGGGTCCGGCGGACACTGAAGCTTTCTTT.

This chain connects TRBV28 to TRBJ1-1; possible D gene TRBD1, 5 bases. Between the trimmed V and J ends, which lost 1 base and 5 bases, there was a span of 11 bases. The germline V gene has CDR1 MDHEN and CDR2 SYDVKM. This CDR3 contains 14 residues. The CDR3 sequence: CASSLYGTATEAFF. Written as DNA, the CDR3 is TGTGCCAGCAGTTTATATGGGACGGCTACTGAAGCTTTCTTT.

This clone has just a few counts. This chain links TRBV9 with TRBJ2-3; 7 bases fit TRBD2. V dropped 5 bases and J dropped 1; count of bases not matched to a gene: 7. The CDR3 sequence is 15 residues long. The germline V gene encodes CDR1 SGDLS and CDR2 YYNGEE. The CDR3 loop reads CASSALGGGTDTQYF. For the CDR3, the DNA is TGTGCCAGCAGTGCTCTGGGGGGGGGCACAGATACGCAGTATTTT.

The genes are TRBV5-1 and TRBJ2-1; D is perhaps TRBD1 or TRBD2 (5 bases each). The CDR3 consists of 15 residues. Germline-derived CDR1 and CDR2 are SGHRS and YFSETQ. The V end lost 6 bases, the J end lost 3 bases, and 16 bases lay between the germline ends. This CDR3 is CASTSGQNYYNEQFF. The CDR3 DNA sequence: TGCGCCAGCACCTCGGGGCAGAACTACTACAATGAGCAGTTCTTC.

This chain links TRBV18 with TRBJ2-3; D unclear. Germline V CDR1 and CDR2: KGHSH, LQKENI. V lost 6 bases, J lost 4 bases, and 17 bases lay in between. The length of the CDR3 is 15 residues. For the CDR3, the DNA is TGTGCCAGCTCCCCCCGGGCTAGTACAGCAGATACGCAGTATTTT. It is translated as CASSPRASTADTQYF.

The J gene is TRBJ2-3, the V gene TRBV7-3; 8 bases are a match to TRBD2. The CDR3 runs 14 residues. The V segment lost 2 bases and the J segment 6 bases; nucleotides outside the gene matches: 4. The germline gives CDR1 SGHTA, CDR2 FQGTGA. CDR3 in amino acids: CASSLGTSRDTQYF. The CDR3 DNA reads as TGTGCCAGCAGCTTAGGGACTAGTCGGGATACGCAGTATTTT. The variable domain in full, with the rest retrieved from reference TRBV7-3 and TRBJ2-3, is GAGVSQTPSNKVTEKGKYVELRCDPISGHTALYWYRQSLGQGPEFLIYFQGTGAADDSGLPNDRFFAVRPEGSVSTLKIQRTERGDSAVYLCASSLGTSRDTQYFGPGTRLTVL.